One sample yielded the 28 T cell receptor beta chains listed below, sequenced in a study of T cell repertoires in cytomegalovirus infection. TCRdb processed the reads anew with MiXCR; each CDR3 protein has one entry. Of 300,000 to 400,000 distinct CDR3 sequences in the sample, more than 8% are singletons; the top ten hold 3.5% to 4.5%. Material for sequencing was PBMCs. These receptors were collected from a human donor in good health (CMV status not recorded). Some clones in this sample may be carry-over from other donors' samples.

The chain uses TRBV7-2 and TRBJ2-5; 10 positions agree with TRBD2. The CDR3 consists of 16 residues. Germline-derived CDR1 and CDR2 are SGHTA and FQGNSA. Germline trimming cut 5 bases from V and 6 bases from J; bases unmatched to any gene: 12. CDR3 protein: CASSPAVVAGGKTQYF. The CDR3, as DNA: TGTGCCAGCAGCCCTGCGGTGGTAGCGGGGGGTAAGACCCAGTACTTC.

This clonotype was found many times. The junction shows a germline mismatch at one end, possibly a read error. The chain links TRBV7-8 to TRBJ1-5; the match to TRBD1 covers 7 bases. CDR3 length: 15 amino acids. The germline V gene encodes CDR1 SGHVS and CDR2 FQNEAQ. The CDR3 DNA is TGTGCCAGCACCTTACAACAGGGGAGCAATCAGCCCCAGCATTTT. Translation gives CASTLQQGSNQPQHF. Full variable domain (remainder filled in from reference TRBV7-8 and TRBJ1-5): GAGVSQSPRYKVAKRGQDVALRCDPISGHVSLFWYQQALGQGPEFLTYFQNEAQLDKSGLPSDRFFAERPEGSVSTLKIQRTQQEDSAVYLCASTLQQGSNQPQHFGDGTRLSIL.

The chain recombines TRBV28 with TRBJ1-5; D remains ambiguous. CDR1 MDHEN and CDR2 SYDVKM come from the germline V gene. The V end lost 2 bases, the J end lost 0 bases, and 5 bases lay between the germline ends. The CDR3 runs 14 residues. The CDR3 protein is CASSLGFSNQPQHF. The DNA for the CDR3 is TGTGCCAGCAGTTTAGGATTTAGCAATCAGCCCCAGCATTTT.

The CDR3 protein is CASSLYRGGYGYTF. The CDR3 coding sequence is TGTGCCAGCAGTTTATACAGGGGAGGGTATGGCTACACCTTC. This chain links TRBV27 with TRBJ1-2; 7 nucleotides align to TRBD1. The V gene's germline CDR1 is MNHEY and CDR2 SMNVEV (reference sequence). The CDR3 totals 14 residues. Trimming cost V 1 base and J 5 bases; bases outside gene matches: 4.

This chain links TRBV11-2 with TRBJ2-1; maybe TRBD2 (7 bases). V lost 5 bases and J 9 bases, leaving 23 bases between the germline ends. The CDR3 loop spans 16 amino acids. Per germline, CDR1 SGHAT and CDR2 FQNNGV. CDR3 sequence: CASSPVRRGPRGEQFF. CDR3 bases: TGTGCCAGCAGCCCTGTGAGGCGGGGGCCCCGGGGTGAGCAGTTCTTC.

The rearrangement joins TRBV12-3 or TRBV12-4 to TRBJ1-4, with no clear D. This CDR3 region has 12 residues. V was trimmed by 7 bases and J by 5 bases, leaving 8 bases between them. The CDR3 loop reads CASTRTNEKLFF. CDR3 nucleotide sequence: TGTGCCAGCACCCGGACGAATGAAAAACTGTTTTTT.

V is TRBV7-9 and J is TRBJ2-2; D call uncertain. Between the trimmed V and J ends, which lost 0 bases and 0 bases, there was a span of 11 bases. Germline V lookup: CDR1 SEHNR, CDR2 FQNEAQ (reference sequence). The CDR3 spans 17 residues. CDR3 amino acids: CASSLALRRANTGELFF. The CDR3, as DNA: TGTGCCAGCAGCTTAGCGCTTAGGAGAGCGAACACCGGGGAGCTGTTTTTT.

A few counts support this clonotype. V gene TRBV4-2 combines with J gene TRBJ2-5; 10 bases align to TRBD2. The CDR3 covers 17 residues. The germline V gene has CDR1 LGHNA and CDR2 YNFKEQ. The V segment lost 0 bases and the J segment 5 bases; nucleotides outside the gene matches: 9. In DNA form, the CDR3 reads TGTGCCAGCAGCCAAGATTCCCTAGCGGGAGTTCGGGAGACCCAGTACTTC. Amino acids: CASSQDSLAGVRETQYF.

In this sample, this clonotype turned up a few times. This sequence joins TRBV6-2 or TRBV6-3 and TRBJ1-2; tentative D call: TRBD1 (5 bases). Trimming removed 6 bases at V and 2 bases at J, with 10 bases between. The length of the CDR3 is 13 residues. Germline loops: CDR1 MNHEY, CDR2 SVGEGT. Here the CDR3 reads CASRPTVNYGYTF. The CDR3 bases are TGTGCCAGCAGGCCGACAGTAAACTATGGCTACACCTTC.

This chain links TRBV20-1 with TRBJ1-2, with TRBD1 identical over 7 bases. V shed 6 bases, J shed 1 base, and the junction held 11 bases outside the gene matches. The CDR3 is 15 amino acids. Germline values: CDR1 DFQATT, CDR2 SNEGSKA (reference sequence). The CDR3 nucleotides are TGCAGTGCGAAAGCGACAGGGAAGGATAACTATGGCTACACCTTC. This sequence encodes CSAKATGKDNYGYTF.

This clonotype occurred many times. V usage is TRBV7-9 and J usage is TRBJ2-3, with TRBD2 matching 12 bases. The CDR3 length is 17 residues. The germline CDR1 and CDR2 sequences are SEHNR and FQNEAQ (reference sequence). The J segment lost 1 base and the V segment lost 1 base, leaving 3 bases of the junction unmatched. For the CDR3, the DNA is TGTGCCAGCAGCTTAGTTCGACTAGCGGGGGGCACAGATACGCAGTATTTT. This sequence encodes CASSLVRLAGGTDTQYF.

This clonotype was seen at least ten times. This chain links TRBV11-1 with TRBJ2-7; D unclear. The V end was cut by 1 base, the J end by 0 bases, with 4 bases between. Germline V gene data show CDR1 as SGHAT and CDR2 as FQDESV (reference sequence). This CDR3 spans 13 amino acids. The CDR3 protein is CASSLGISYEQYF. In DNA form, the CDR3 reads TGTGCCAGCAGCTTAGGGATCTCCTACGAGCAGTACTTC. Based on the CDR3 plus reference TRBV11-1 and TRBJ2-7, the full variable domain is EAEVAQSPRYKITEKSQAVAFWCDPISGHATLYWYRQILGQGPELLVQFQDESVVDDSQLPKDRFSAERLKGVDSTLKIQPAELGDSAMYLCASSLGISYEQYFGPGTRLTVT.

The table lists this clonotype with many counts. This chain joins TRBV2 and TRBJ2-1; D uncertain. The CDR3 extends over 15 amino acids. Trimming left V 2 bases short and J 8 bases short, with 16 bases between. CDR1 is SNHLY and CDR2 is FYNNEI in the germline V gene. CDR3 protein: CASSEKTPIVDEQFF. DNA of the CDR3: TGTGCCAGCAGTGAAAAGACCCCCATAGTCGATGAGCAGTTCTTC.

Many counts were recorded for this clonotype. This rearrangement joins TRBV7-9 to TRBJ2-1; D may be TRBD1 or TRBD2 (6 bases each). Germline CDR1 and CDR2: SEHNR and FQNEAQ (reference sequence). The CDR3 contains 14 residues. V lost 3 bases and J 5 bases, leaving 11 bases between the germline ends. The CDR3 DNA reads TGTGCCAGCAGCTTTCAGGGGACTCACAATGAGCAGTTCTTC. Amino acids: CASSFQGTHNEQFF.

Only a few counts were recorded for this clonotype. This chain connects TRBV19 to TRBJ2-1, with no clear D. Germline V gene data show CDR1 as LNHDA and CDR2 as SQIVND (reference sequence). This CDR3 has 17 amino acids. The germline V and J ends were trimmed by 1 base and 0 bases, with 13 bases remaining between them. CDR3: CASSIVVASRSYNEQFF. DNA for the CDR3: TGTGCCAGTAGTATAGTTGTGGCGTCGCGCTCCTACAATGAGCAGTTCTTC.

The chain has TRBV7-2 and TRBJ2-7, with 8 positions matching TRBD2. Germline trimming cut 1 base from V and 3 bases from J; bases unmatched to any gene: 23. CDR3 length: 21 residues. CDR1 SGHTA and CDR2 FQGNSA come from the germline V gene. The CDR3 here is CASSLVLPQAIKRGTFYEQYF. Here the CDR3 DNA reads TGTGCCAGCAGCTTAGTCTTACCCCAGGCGATTAAGCGGGGGACGTTCTACGAGCAGTACTTC.

This chain joins TRBV6-8 and TRBJ1-6, with 9 nucleotides matching TRBD1. With 5 bases clipped from V and 8 bases from J, the junction kept 7 bases outside the gene matches. Germline values: CDR1 MNHGY, CDR2 SAAAGT. This CDR3 is 15 amino acids long. DNA for the CDR3: TGTGCCAGCAGTGCCAAGGACAGGGGAGATTCACCCCTCCACTTT. It specifies CASSAKDRGDSPLHF.

A note on this clonotype: A clone one base away is much larger, so this may be a read error. As DNA, the CDR3 is TGCGCCAGCAGCCAGGCCGGAGGGAATGCCTACACCTTC. Translating gives CASSQAGGNAYTF. This rearrangement joins TRBV4-1 to TRBJ1-2; no reliable D call. The germline CDR1 and CDR2 sequences are MGHRA and YSYEKL. This CDR3 comprises 13 residues. The V and J ends lost 3 bases and 10 bases respectively, with 15 bases between them.

This clonotype was detected a few times. The chain is built from TRBV20-1 and TRBJ1-6; a possible D gene is TRBD1 (5 bases). Germline loops: CDR1 DFQATT, CDR2 SNEGSKA (reference sequence). V was trimmed by 0 bases and J by 7 bases, leaving 7 bases between them. The CDR3 sequence is 13 residues long. CDR3 region: CSAREGANSPLHF. The CDR3 nucleotides read TGCAGTGCTAGAGAAGGGGCGAATTCACCCCTCCACTTT.

This clonotype was counted many times. This chain uses TRBV6-5 with TRBJ1-5; D is unresolved. The germline V gene has CDR1 MNHEY and CDR2 SVGAGI. This CDR3 comprises 15 residues. V was trimmed by 0 bases and J by 8 bases, leaving 14 bases between them. The DNA for the CDR3 is TGTGCCAGCAGTTACTCTCAGGACGGGCACAAGCCCCAGCATTTT. Translating it yields CASSYSQDGHKPQHF.

This chain joins TRBV20-1 and TRBJ1-1, with unresolved D. The V gene lost 3 bases and the J gene lost 11 bases, with 25 bases spanning the gap. In germline, CDR1 is DFQATT, CDR2 SNEGSKA (reference sequence). CDR3 length equals 15 residues. The DNA for the CDR3 is TGCAGTGCTAGGTTTTCTTATGAGTACCAAGATAGGGCTTTCTTT. Translation: CSARFSYEYQDRAFF.

This clonotype was recorded a few times. The chain combines TRBV19 with TRBJ2-1; 9 bases are a match to TRBD1. This CDR3 spans 13 amino acids. Germline values: CDR1 LNHDA, CDR2 SQIVND (reference sequence). Germline trimming cut 6 bases from V and 10 bases from J; bases unmatched to any gene: 7. CDR3 residues: CASRVPTGGEQFF. CDR3 nucleotides: TGTGCCAGTAGGGTACCAACAGGGGGCGAGCAGTTCTTC.

V is TRBV19 and J is TRBJ2-1, with 8 nucleotides matching TRBD1. Germline V lookup: CDR1 LNHDA, CDR2 SQIVND (reference sequence). The V gene end was trimmed by 5 bases and the J gene end by 10 bases; junction bases not matched to a gene: 13. This CDR3 is 15 amino acids long. The CDR3 spells CASSRGTGSKEEQFF. The CDR3 coding sequence is TGTGCCAGTAGTCGAGGGACAGGATCCAAGGAGGAGCAGTTCTTC.

As to this clonotype: The junction departs from germline at one end; a sequencing error may be responsible. The chain combines TRBV6-2 or TRBV6-3 with TRBJ2-7; D is uncertain. The CDR3 consists of 11 residues. CDR1 MNHEY and CDR2 SVGEGT come from the germline V gene. The CDR3 protein is CASSASYEQHF. For the CDR3, the DNA is TGTGCCAGCAGTGCGTCCTACGAGCAGCACTTC.

This clonotype has a handful of counts. The J gene is TRBJ2-7, the V gene TRBV7-9; D call uncertain. Trimming shortened V by 3 bases and J by 11 bases, and 11 bases separated the two germline ends. The CDR3 is 11 residues long. Germline V gives CDR1 SEHNR, CDR2 FQNEAQ (reference sequence). The CDR3 DNA sequence: TGTGCCAGCAGCTTTCGCGCGGAGAAGTACTTC. Protein product: CASSFRAEKYF.

The rearrangement uses TRBV2 and TRBJ2-1; the match to TRBD2 covers 7 bases. The germline gives CDR1 SNHLY, CDR2 FYNNEI. The V and J ends lost 0 bases and 1 base, in that order; junction bases with no gene match: 9. This CDR3 spans 18 amino acids. The DNA of the CDR3 is TGTGCCAGCAGTGAAGCCTTACTAGCGAGACAATCCTACAATGAGCAGTTCTTC. Translation: CASSEALLARQSYNEQFF.

As concerns this clonotype: A much larger clone differs from this one at a single base, so this may be a read error. This rearrangement joins TRBV7-9 to TRBJ2-1; unclear D gene. The germline gives CDR1 SEHNR, CDR2 FQNEAQ (reference sequence). This CDR3 comprises 14 residues. CDR3 nucleotides: TGTGCCGGCAGCTTAGAACTCACCTACAATGAGCAGTTCTTC. As protein: CAGSLELTYNEQFF.

This clonotype has just a few counts. The chain is built from TRBV18 and TRBJ2-3, with 9 bases lining up with TRBD1. Trimming at V came to 3 bases and at J to 0 bases, leaving 4 bases not matched to a gene. Germline lookup yields CDR1 KGHSH and CDR2 LQKENI. The CDR3 extends over 16 amino acids. DNA for the CDR3: TGTGCCAGCTCACCCCGGACAGGGGCGAGCACAGATACGCAGTATTTT. Its translation: CASSPRTGASTDTQYF.